The 13 T cell receptor beta chains given below trace back to one sample, sequenced in a study of CD8 T cells in ankylosing spondylitis. Each CDR3 protein gets one entry after TCRdb re-called the 5' RACE reads with MiXCR. The top ten clones hold roughly 12% of a sample with some 140,000 distinct CDR3 sequences, approximately 7.3% of them seen once. Sample: blood, either unsorted or a sorted T cell fraction (not recorded which). All receptors derive from a female donor with ankylosing spondylitis or in good health (not recorded which).

The chain recombines TRBV20-1 with TRBJ1-3, with 7 bases matching TRBD1. The J segment lost 4 bases and the V segment lost 5 bases, leaving 5 bases of the junction unmatched. This CDR3 is built from 13 residues. Germline values: CDR1 DFQATT, CDR2 SNEGSKA (reference sequence). CDR3 amino acids: CSAQQGTGNTIYF. The CDR3 coding sequence is TGCAGTGCTCAACAGGGGACAGGAAACACCATATATTTT.

This clonotype was detected many times. This chain joins TRBV5-1 and TRBJ2-1, with 10 bases fitting TRBD2. Looked up from germline, CDR1 is SGHRS and CDR2 is YFSETQ. CDR3 length: 15 residues. Unmatched junction bases numbered 7, after V lost 5 bases and J lost 5 bases. CDR3 protein: CASSLAGGFNNEQFF. CDR3 DNA: TGCGCCAGCAGTTTAGCGGGGGGTTTCAACAATGAGCAGTTCTTC.

This clonotype occurred once. Sequence at one end of the junction differs from germline and may be a read error. The rearrangement links TRBV9 to TRBJ1-2; TRBD1 is a possible D gene (5 bases). The CDR3 is made up of 15 amino acids. From germline, CDR1 is SGDLS and CDR2 YYNGEE. This CDR3 is CASSAYTGLNYDYTF. The CDR3 coding sequence is TGTGCCAGCAGCGCGTATACGGGGCTTAACTATGACTACACCTTC.

This clonotype was detected a few times. The chain joins TRBV7-2 to TRBJ1-2; no clear D. The CDR3 length is 15 residues. The germline V gene has CDR1 SGHTA and CDR2 FQGNSA. V was shortened by 5 bases and J by 8 bases, with 21 bases between the two germline ends. The CDR3 loop is CASSPGVRFRPGYTF. As DNA, the CDR3 is TGTGCCAGCAGCCCTGGTGTAAGGTTTAGGCCGGGCTACACCTTC.

This clonotype occurred many times. This chain joins TRBV5-1 and TRBJ2-1; 9 bases line up with TRBD1. Trimming removed 4 bases from V and 5 bases from J; junction bases left unmatched: 4. The CDR3 loop spans 14 amino acids. Looked up from germline, CDR1 is SGHRS and CDR2 is YFSETQ. In nucleotides, the CDR3 is TGCGCCAGCAGCGACGGGACAGGGCACAATGAGCAGTTCTTC. It codes for CASSDGTGHNEQFF.

This clonotype was observed at least ten times. The chain is built from TRBV6-1 and TRBJ2-7, with 10 positions matching TRBD1. This CDR3 is built from 15 residues. Germline V gene sequence: CDR1 MNHNS, CDR2 SASEGT. V shed 5 bases and J 3 bases; nucleotides not matched to a gene: 7. The CDR3 region is CASSRGTGAFYEQYF. The CDR3 DNA reads TGTGCCAGCAGTCGCGGGACAGGGGCTTTCTACGAGCAGTACTTC.

At least ten counts were recorded for this clonotype. The chain has TRBV5-1 and TRBJ1-5; tentatively, D is TRBD1 (5 bases). The ends were cut back, 4 bases at V and 4 bases at J, with 18 bases in the middle. The CDR3 length is 16 residues. Germline CDR1 and CDR2: SGHRS and YFSETQ. CDR3 DNA: TGCGCCAGCAGCCCACTTCCGGGGCCGGGGAATCAGCCCCAGCATTTT. Its protein is CASSPLPGPGNQPQHF.

This clonotype was observed many times. CDR3 amino acids: CASSLVAAEAFF. Here the CDR3 DNA reads TGTGCCAGCAGCTTAGTGGCAGCTGAAGCTTTCTTT. The rearrangement links TRBV7-2 to TRBJ1-1; D not certain. Per the germline V gene, CDR1 is SGHTA and CDR2 is FQGNSA. The CDR3 runs to 12 residues. Deletions cut 1 base from V and 6 bases from J, with 6 bases between.

The table lists this clonotype with many counts. J is TRBJ1-1 and V is TRBV12-3 or TRBV12-4; no definite D call. The CDR3 runs 15 residues. Trimming took off 2 bases at V and 4 bases at J, with 14 bases between the two ends. CDR3 DNA sequence: TGTGCCAGCAGTTTATTTAAAGGTGGGGTCACTGAAGCTTTCTTT. The encoded protein is CASSLFKGGVTEAFF.

This sequence joins TRBV29-1 and TRBJ2-5; a possible D gene is TRBD1 (6 bases). The CDR3 consists of 13 residues. Germline loops: CDR1 SQVTM, CDR2 ANQGSEA. Trimming left V 6 bases short and J 0 bases short, with 11 bases between. The CDR3 coding sequence is TGCAGCGTCCAGGGGTATCACCAAGAGACCCAGTACTTC. Translation: CSVQGYHQETQYF. Full variable domain (rest looked up from reference TRBV29-1 and TRBJ2-5): SAVISQKPSRDICQRGTSLTIQCQVDSQVTMMFWYRQQPGQSLTLIATANQGSEATYESGFVIDKFPISRPNLTFSTLTVSNMSPEDSSIYLCSVQGYHQETQYFGPGTRLLVL.

This clonotype occurred many times. The J gene is TRBJ2-2, the V gene TRBV12-3 or TRBV12-4; 9 nucleotides match TRBD1. This CDR3 has 20 amino acids. J lost 1 base, V lost 7 bases, and 19 bases had no gene match. DNA of the CDR3: TGTGCCAGCACTAGGGGACAGGGACCCTTCGGGCGCCTGAACACCGGGGAGCTGTTTTTT. It specifies CASTRGQGPFGRLNTGELFF.

The chain has TRBV5-1 and TRBJ2-7; D possibly corresponds to TRBD1 (8 bases). CDR1 and CDR2 from the germline V gene are SGHRS and YFSETQ. The CDR3 totals 16 residues. Trimming shortened V by 4 bases and J by 6 bases, and 23 bases separated the two germline ends. The CDR3 sequence: CASSRQGAAGMGEQYF. CDR3 bases: TGCGCCAGCAGCCGGCAGGGGGCAGCGGGGATGGGCGAGCAGTACTTC.

On this clonotype itself: An end of the junction does not agree with germline; a read error may underlie this. The chain is built from TRBV12-3 or TRBV12-4 and TRBJ2-5; D is unresolved. This CDR3 region has 18 residues. As DNA, the CDR3 is TGTGCCATCAGTTTACGTGGGGTGGGCCAGTTGCAGTGGGAGACCCAGTACTTC. Translating it yields CAISLRGVGQLQWETQYF.